What follows is one T cell receptor beta chain and its context. Its antigen is not identified. RNA was extracted and reverse transcribed into cDNA as the sequencing template. TCRdb keeps only in-frame clones here, not all; method: immunoSEQ multiplex PCR. Of fewer than 100,000 clones in the sample, 50% to 75% were seen once. This sample is drawn from a study of CD8+ T cells in alopecia areata. The length of the CDR3 is 13 residues. V lost 10 bases to trimming and J lost 1 base, with 10 bases between them. Germline V CDR1 and CDR2: LNHDA, SQIVND (reference sequence). Study-wide points: Alphabeta T cells residing in normal skin are also sequenced in scalp samples. Researchers report lesional scalp, most notably alopecia totalis/universalis, outstripped normal scalp in clonality.

The treatment is: oral pan-JAK inhibitor, 5-10 mg twice daily. The sample here was CD8+ T cells sorted from blood, taken at week 4, from a patient treated with tofacitinib. The clonotype comes from a human donor with alopecia areata. This rearrangement joins TRBV19 to TRBJ2-2, with D uncertain. The CDR3 loop reads CATATWNTGELFF. Written as DNA, the CDR3 is TGTGCCACCGCAACGTGGAACACCGGGGAGCTGTTTTTT.